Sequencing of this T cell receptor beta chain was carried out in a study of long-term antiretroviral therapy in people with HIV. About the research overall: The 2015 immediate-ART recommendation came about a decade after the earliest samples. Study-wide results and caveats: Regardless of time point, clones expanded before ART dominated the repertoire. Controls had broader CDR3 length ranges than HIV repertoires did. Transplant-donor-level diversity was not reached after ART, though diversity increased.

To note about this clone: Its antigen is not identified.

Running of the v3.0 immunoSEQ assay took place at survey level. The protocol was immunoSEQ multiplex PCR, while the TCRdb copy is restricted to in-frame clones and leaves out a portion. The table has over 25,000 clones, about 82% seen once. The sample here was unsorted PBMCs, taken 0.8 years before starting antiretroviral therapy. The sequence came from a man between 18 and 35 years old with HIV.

The CDR3 coding sequence is TGTGCCAGCAGCGTCGGACTAAATGAAAAACTGTTTTTT. As protein: CASSVGLNEKLFF. The chain couples TRBV9 to TRBJ1-4, with no clear D. The germline V gene has CDR1 SGDLS and CDR2 YYNGEE. This CDR3 has 13 amino acids. Trimming cost V 2 bases and J 5 bases, with 7 bases left between them.